This is a list of T cell receptor beta chains from one sample in a study of OX40 agonist ivuxolimab in advanced cancers. TCRdb keeps only in-frame clones here, not all; method: immunoSEQ multiplex PCR. The sample includes 70,000 to 75,000 clones, roughly 86% of them seen just once. The input for sequencing was CD4+ or CD8+ T cells sorted from blood, taken in a trial of the OX40 agonist ivuxolimab. These receptors originate from an adult with an advanced solid tumor such as melanoma, head and neck, liver or kidney cancer. Each CDR3 is given with its conserved first and last residue. Fields, in order: J gene, clone size, D gene, V gene, CDR3 protein, CDR3 DNA. A D gene is named only where the DNA matches it firmly. Clone size is stated in some rows and not others, as once, few, many or a class when expanded.

j_call: TRBJ2-1
clone_size: .
d_call: .
v_call: TRBV6-5
cdr3_aa: CASSLQGVRMDEQFF
cdr3_nt: TGTGCCAGCAGCTTACAGGGAGTTAGGATGGATGAGCAGTTCTTC

j_call: TRBJ1-1
clone_size: .
d_call: TRBD1
v_call: TRBV4-1
cdr3_aa: CASSQAYRGHTEAFF
cdr3_nt: TGCGCCAGCAGCCAAGCCTACAGGGGCCACACTGAAGCTTTCTTT

j_call: TRBJ2-7
clone_size: .
d_call: .
v_call: TRBV4-2
cdr3_aa: CASSQDGRGGAYEQYF
cdr3_nt: TGTGCCAGCAGCCAAGATGGTCGGGGTGGAGCCTACGAGCAGTACTTC

j_call: TRBJ1-1
clone_size: .
d_call: TRBD1
v_call: TRBV5-1
cdr3_aa: CASSLDRAQNTEAFF
cdr3_nt: TGCGCCAGCAGCTTAGACAGGGCTCAGAACACTGAAGCTTTCTTT

j_call: TRBJ1-2
clone_size: .
d_call: .
v_call: TRBV4-1
cdr3_aa: CASSQVGAYGYTF
cdr3_nt: TGCGCCAGCAGCCAAGTGGGGGCCTATGGCTACACCTTC

j_call: TRBJ2-1
clone_size: .
d_call: TRBD2
v_call: TRBV4-1
cdr3_aa: CASSQNPSGTYNEQFF
cdr3_nt: TGCGCCAGCAGCCAGAATCCTAGCGGGACCTACAATGAGCAGTTCTTC

j_call: TRBJ2-2
clone_size: .
d_call: .
v_call: TRBV5-1
cdr3_aa: CASSYNSRAETNTGELFF
cdr3_nt: TGCGCCAGCAGCTACAATTCCAGAGCGGAGACGAACACCGGGGAGCTGTTTTTT

j_call: TRBJ2-7
clone_size: once
d_call: TRBD2
v_call: TRBV6-5
cdr3_aa: CASSSPRGGGVYEQYF
cdr3_nt: TGTGCCAGCAGTTCTCCCCGGGGCGGGGGGGTCTACGAGCAGTACTTC

j_call: TRBJ2-5
clone_size: .
d_call: .
v_call: TRBV5-5
cdr3_aa: CASSLGGRETQYF
cdr3_nt: TGTGCCAGCAGCTTGGGAGGGAGAGAGACCCAGTACTTC

j_call: TRBJ2-5
clone_size: .
d_call: TRBD1
v_call: TRBV5-1
cdr3_aa: CASSPTGGEVKETQYF
cdr3_nt: TGCGCCAGCAGCCCGACAGGGGGCGAAGTGAAAGAGACCCAGTACTTC

j_call: TRBJ1-2
clone_size: .
d_call: .
v_call: TRBV25-1
cdr3_aa: CASSEGSFYGYTF
cdr3_nt: TGTGCCAGCAGTGAGGGCAGCTTCTATGGCTACACCTTC

j_call: TRBJ1-2
clone_size: .
d_call: .
v_call: TRBV6-1
cdr3_aa: CASSALGGRNYGYTF
cdr3_nt: TGTGCCAGCAGTGCCCTTGGGGGGCGCAACTATGGCTACACCTTC

j_call: TRBJ2-7
clone_size: .
d_call: .
v_call: TRBV4-1
cdr3_aa: CASSQERTPSYEQYF
cdr3_nt: TGCGCCAGCAGCCAAGAACGGACGCCATCCTACGAGCAGTACTTC

j_call: TRBJ2-7
clone_size: .
d_call: .
v_call: TRBV10-3
cdr3_aa: CAISVSQGINEQYF
cdr3_nt: TGTGCCATCAGTGTTTCACAGGGTATAAACGAGCAGTACTTC

j_call: TRBJ2-3
clone_size: .
d_call: TRBD2
v_call: TRBV5-1
cdr3_aa: CASTGGSGTDTQYF
cdr3_nt: TGCGCCAGCACGGGCGGGAGTGGGACAGATACGCAGTATTTT

j_call: TRBJ2-3
clone_size: .
d_call: TRBD2
v_call: TRBV11-3
cdr3_aa: CASSLVAGEAYTQYF
cdr3_nt: TGTGCCAGCAGCTTAGTAGCGGGAGAGGCGTATACGCAGTATTTT

j_call: TRBJ2-1
clone_size: .
d_call: TRBD2
v_call: TRBV9
cdr3_aa: CASSASGGVYNEQFF
cdr3_nt: TGTGCCAGCAGCGCGAGCGGGGGGGTCTACAATGAGCAGTTCTTC

j_call: TRBJ1-1
clone_size: .
d_call: .
v_call: TRBV9
cdr3_aa: CASSVPRSRLNTEAFF
cdr3_nt: TGTGCCAGCAGCGTGCCCCGCTCTCGGCTGAACACTGAAGCTTTCTTT

j_call: TRBJ2-1
clone_size: once
d_call: TRBD2
v_call: TRBV5-4
cdr3_aa: CASSLERGEENEQFF
cdr3_nt: TGTGCCAGCAGCTTAGAGCGGGGGGAAGAAAATGAGCAGTTCTTC

j_call: TRBJ1-1
clone_size: .
d_call: .
v_call: TRBV2
cdr3_aa: CASSGGREAFF
cdr3_nt: TGTGCCAGCAGTGGCGGCCGCGAAGCTTTCTTT

j_call: TRBJ1-5
clone_size: once
d_call: .
v_call: TRBV19
cdr3_aa: CASSIVGDQPQHF
cdr3_nt: TGTGCCAGTAGTATAGTTGGGGATCAGCCCCAGCATTTT

j_call: TRBJ2-3
clone_size: .
d_call: .
v_call: TRBV19
cdr3_aa: CASSISEDTQYF
cdr3_nt: TGTGCCAGTAGTATATCGGAAGATACGCAGTATTTT

j_call: TRBJ2-3
clone_size: .
d_call: TRBD2
v_call: TRBV19
cdr3_aa: CASGTSGGGADTQYF
cdr3_nt: TGTGCCAGTGGGACTAGCGGGGGGGGAGCAGATACGCAGTATTTT

j_call: TRBJ2-3
clone_size: .
d_call: .
v_call: TRBV15
cdr3_aa: CATSSAARHTDTQYF
cdr3_nt: TGTGCCACCAGTTCCGCAGCAAGGCACACAGATACGCAGTATTTT

j_call: TRBJ1-1
clone_size: few
d_call: .
v_call: TRBV10-1
cdr3_aa: CARRSGNTEAFF
cdr3_nt: TGCGCTCGCCGCTCGGGCAACACTGAAGCTTTCTTT

j_call: TRBJ2-4
clone_size: .
d_call: TRBD2
v_call: TRBV2
cdr3_aa: CASRDDLAGVDIQYF
cdr3_nt: TGTGCCAGCAGGGATGACTTAGCGGGAGTTGACATTCAGTACTTC

j_call: TRBJ1-5
clone_size: .
d_call: .
v_call: TRBV5-4
cdr3_aa: CATSAGGRNQPQHF
cdr3_nt: TGTGCCACCTCGGCGGGGGGAAGGAATCAGCCCCAGCATTTT

j_call: TRBJ1-2
clone_size: .
d_call: TRBD1
v_call: TRBV5-4
cdr3_aa: CASSLEGAVGGYTF
cdr3_nt: TGTGCCAGCAGCTTGGAGGGGGCGGTGGGTGGCTACACCTTC

j_call: TRBJ2-3
clone_size: once
d_call: TRBD1
v_call: TRBV7-2
cdr3_aa: CASSSRTGVGDTQYF
cdr3_nt: TGTGCCAGCAGCTCGAGGACAGGGGTAGGAGATACGCAGTATTTT

j_call: TRBJ2-2
clone_size: .
d_call: TRBD1
v_call: TRBV18
cdr3_aa: CASSPSRDRGIGELFF
cdr3_nt: TGTGCCAGCTCACCATCCCGGGACAGGGGAATCGGGGAGCTGTTTTTT

j_call: TRBJ1-5
clone_size: .
d_call: .
v_call: TRBV7-9
cdr3_aa: CASSSVGGSQPQHF
cdr3_nt: TGTGCCAGCAGCTCCGTCGGTGGGTCTCAGCCCCAGCATTTT

j_call: TRBJ1-2
clone_size: .
d_call: .
v_call: TRBV28
cdr3_aa: CASTSIVGILYGYTF
cdr3_nt: TGTGCCAGCACCTCTATCGTGGGGATACTCTATGGCTACACCTTC

j_call: TRBJ2-1
clone_size: .
d_call: .
v_call: TRBV7-9
cdr3_aa: CATDTYNEQFF
cdr3_nt: TGTGCCACCGACACCTACAATGAGCAGTTCTTC

j_call: TRBJ1-1
clone_size: few
d_call: .
v_call: TRBV29-1
cdr3_aa: CSVQRQENTEAFF
cdr3_nt: TGCAGCGTTCAAAGACAGGAGAACACTGAAGCTTTCTTT

j_call: TRBJ2-3
clone_size: .
d_call: TRBD1
v_call: TRBV5-1
cdr3_aa: CASSLGAGTATDTQYF
cdr3_nt: TGCGCCAGCAGCTTGGGAGCCGGGACAGCTACAGATACGCAGTATTTT

j_call: TRBJ1-1
clone_size: .
d_call: .
v_call: TRBV28
cdr3_aa: CASSMLMNTEAFF
cdr3_nt: TGTGCCAGCAGCATGTTAATGAACACTGAAGCTTTCTTT

j_call: TRBJ1-1
clone_size: .
d_call: TRBD1
v_call: TRBV7-2
cdr3_aa: CASSLVEGAAEAFF
cdr3_nt: TGTGCCAGCAGCTTAGTAGAGGGGGCGGCTGAAGCTTTCTTT

j_call: TRBJ2-5
clone_size: .
d_call: .
v_call: TRBV7-2
cdr3_aa: CASSLALLGAQYF
cdr3_nt: TGTGCCAGCAGCTTGGCCCTTCTTGGGGCCCAGTACTTC

j_call: TRBJ2-7
clone_size: .
d_call: TRBD1
v_call: TRBV18
cdr3_aa: CASSRDRGWYEQYF
cdr3_nt: TGTGCCAGCTCTAGGGACAGGGGTTGGTACGAGCAGTACTTC

j_call: TRBJ2-1
clone_size: .
d_call: TRBD2
v_call: TRBV28
cdr3_aa: CASSPHGGVNEQFF
cdr3_nt: TGTGCCAGCAGCCCCCATGGGGGGGTCAATGAGCAGTTCTTC

j_call: TRBJ2-5
clone_size: few
d_call: .
v_call: TRBV7-8
cdr3_aa: CASSPGETQYF
cdr3_nt: TGTGCCAGCAGCCCAGGGGAGACCCAGTACTTC

j_call: TRBJ1-1
clone_size: .
d_call: .
v_call: TRBV6-1
cdr3_aa: CASRGSVEAFF
cdr3_nt: TGTGCCAGCCGGGGGAGCGTTGAAGCTTTCTTT

j_call: TRBJ2-2
clone_size: .
d_call: TRBD2
v_call: TRBV5-1
cdr3_aa: CASSIAGGNTGELFF
cdr3_nt: TGCGCCAGCAGCATAGCGGGAGGTAACACCGGGGAGCTGTTTTTT

j_call: TRBJ2-3
clone_size: .
d_call: TRBD1
v_call: TRBV28
cdr3_aa: CASSSQDRAASQYF
cdr3_nt: TGTGCCAGCAGTTCCCAGGACAGGGCGGCGTCCCAGTATTTT

j_call: TRBJ2-5
clone_size: .
d_call: .
v_call: TRBV29-1
cdr3_aa: CSAQPPNYQETQYF
cdr3_nt: TGCAGCGCCCAGCCCCCTAATTACCAAGAGACCCAGTACTTC

j_call: TRBJ2-5
clone_size: .
d_call: .
v_call: TRBV7-7
cdr3_aa: CASSWDSRETQYF
cdr3_nt: TGTGCCAGCAGCTGGGACTCCCGGGAGACCCAGTACTTC

j_call: TRBJ1-5
clone_size: .
d_call: .
v_call: TRBV4-1
cdr3_aa: CASSQVGNQPQHF
cdr3_nt: TGCGCCAGCAGCCAAGTGGGAAACCAGCCCCAGCATTTT

j_call: TRBJ1-1
clone_size: .
d_call: .
v_call: TRBV29-1
cdr3_aa: CSVDGQSGTEAFF
cdr3_nt: TGCAGCGTTGACGGCCAGTCGGGGACTGAAGCTTTCTTT

j_call: TRBJ1-1
clone_size: once
d_call: .
v_call: TRBV6-5
cdr3_aa: CASRTGYAEAFF
cdr3_nt: TGTGCCAGCAGAACAGGGTACGCTGAAGCTTTCTTT

j_call: TRBJ1-6
clone_size: .
d_call: .
v_call: TRBV6-1
cdr3_aa: CASSEALSNSPLHF
cdr3_nt: TGTGCCAGCAGTGAAGCGCTGTCAAATTCACCCCTCCACTTT

j_call: TRBJ1-2
clone_size: .
d_call: TRBD1
v_call: TRBV5-6
cdr3_aa: CASTYRGGYTF
cdr3_nt: TGTGCCAGCACCTACAGGGGTGGCTACACCTTC

j_call: TRBJ1-5
clone_size: .
d_call: .
v_call: TRBV19
cdr3_aa: CASTRDSNQPQHF
cdr3_nt: TGTGCCAGTACCAGGGACAGCAATCAGCCCCAGCATTTT

j_call: TRBJ1-5
clone_size: .
d_call: .
v_call: TRBV28
cdr3_aa: CASNGGAGQPQHF
cdr3_nt: TGTGCCAGCAACGGAGGGGCGGGTCAGCCCCAGCATTTT

j_call: TRBJ2-3
clone_size: .
d_call: .
v_call: TRBV5-1
cdr3_aa: CASSLADTQYF
cdr3_nt: TGCGCCAGCAGCCTCGCGGATACGCAGTATTTT

j_call: TRBJ1-1
clone_size: once
d_call: .
v_call: TRBV5-4
cdr3_aa: CASSPEGPMNTEAFF
cdr3_nt: TGTGCCAGCAGCCCGGAGGGCCCCATGAACACTGAAGCTTTCTTT

j_call: TRBJ2-3
clone_size: .
d_call: .
v_call: TRBV6-5
cdr3_aa: CASSFRGNTDTQYF
cdr3_nt: TGTGCCAGCAGTTTTCGGGGGAACACAGATACGCAGTATTTT

j_call: TRBJ1-5
clone_size: .
d_call: .
v_call: TRBV10-1
cdr3_aa: CASTTNQPQHF
cdr3_nt: TGCGCCAGCACCACAAATCAGCCCCAGCATTTT